Each of the 25 T cell receptor beta chains below was sequenced from the same sample in a study of PD-1 blockade in mismatch repair-deficient tumors. The data were produced by immunoSEQ multiplex PCR, yet TCRdb's version contains in-frame clones alone and is incomplete. The table lists roughly 130,000 clones, about nine tenths of them singletons. This material consisted of peripheral blood, taken about 17 months after starting pembrolizumab. These receptors were collected from an adult with mismatch repair-deficient cancer.

The chain employs TRBV15 and TRBJ2-3; 9 bases align to TRBD2. Germline V gene lookup returns CDR1 LNHNV and CDR2 YYDKDF (reference sequence). V shed 5 bases, J shed 6 bases, and the junction held 12 bases outside the gene matches. The length of the CDR3 is 16 residues. CDR3 nucleotide sequence: TGTGCCACCAGCTCGAAGAGGGCGGGAGGGCTTGATACGCAGTATTTT. Translation gives CATSSKRAGGLDTQYF.

V usage is TRBV9 and J usage is TRBJ1-1; D not certain. The CDR3 length is 12 residues. Germline CDR1 SGDLS, CDR2 YYNGEE. Trimming stripped 4 bases from V and 1 base from J, with 5 bases between. The DNA of the CDR3 is TGTGCCAGCAGCCCGGAGAACACTGAAGCTTTCTTT. Translated: CASSPENTEAFF.

This sequence joins TRBV15 and TRBJ1-1; D may be TRBD1 (5 bases). Germline loops: CDR1 LNHNV, CDR2 YYDKDF (reference sequence). The length of the CDR3 is 14 residues. Trimming stripped 5 bases from V and 4 bases from J, with 14 bases between. Written as DNA, the CDR3 is TGTGCCACCAGCGGCGGGCGAGGGACCACTGAAGCTTTCTTT. It yields the protein CATSGGRGTTEAFF.

The chain is built from TRBV28 and TRBJ2-7; D unresolved. V was pared by 4 bases and J by 3 bases, with 4 bases between. Looked up from germline, CDR1 is MDHEN and CDR2 is SYDVKM. The CDR3 is 11 residues long. CDR3 nucleotides: TGTGCCAGCAGTTATTTCTACGAGCAGTACTTC. This encodes CASSYFYEQYF. Based on the CDR3 plus reference TRBV28 and TRBJ2-7, the full variable domain is DVKVTQSSRYLVKRTGEKVFLECVQDMDHENMFWYRQDPGLGLRLIYFSYDVKMKEKGDIPEGYSVSREKKERFSLILESASTNQTSMYLCASSYFYEQYFGPGTRLTVT.

V gene TRBV28 combines with J gene TRBJ2-7; 9 nucleotides agree with TRBD1. The V gene end was trimmed by 5 bases and the J gene end by 7 bases; junction bases not matched to a gene: 12. Germline V gene sequence: CDR1 MDHEN, CDR2 SYDVKM. The CDR3 runs 15 residues. CDR3 sequence reads: CASSPPGTGLGEQYF. The CDR3 DNA reads as TGTGCCAGCAGTCCGCCGGGGACAGGGTTAGGGGAGCAGTACTTC.

V and J are TRBV4-3 and TRBJ2-3; 8 nucleotides align to TRBD2. In germline, CDR1 is LGHNA, CDR2 YSLEER. The CDR3 totals 16 residues. V lost 4 bases and J lost 4; bases outside the gene matches: 10. In DNA form, the CDR3 reads TGCGCCAGCAGCCCTGAACTAGCGGTTCATTCAGATACGCAGTATTTT. It codes for CASSPELAVHSDTQYF.

CDR3 in amino acids: CASSLEGALGTYEQYF. CDR3 sequence (DNA): TGCGCCAGCAGCTTGGAGGGGGCCCTCGGGACTTACGAGCAGTACTTC. The chain combines TRBV5-1 with TRBJ2-7, with a tentative D call TRBD1 (7 bases). CDR1 and CDR2 (germline): SGHRS, YFSETQ. This CDR3 region has 16 residues. V lost 0 bases and J 4 bases, leaving 17 bases between the germline ends.

J is TRBJ2-1 and V is TRBV19; a possible D gene is TRBD1 (6 bases). The germline gives CDR1 LNHDA, CDR2 SQIVND (reference sequence). This CDR3 is 16 amino acids long. Deletions cut 1 base from V and 3 bases from J, with 13 bases between. The CDR3 sequence is CASSIASGVGYNEQFF. The CDR3 bases are TGTGCCAGTAGTATAGCTTCAGGGGTGGGCTACAATGAGCAGTTCTTC. The whole variable domain, remainder taken from reference TRBV19 and TRBJ2-1, is DGGITQSPKYLFRKEGQNVTLSCEQNLNHDAMYWYRQDPGQGLRLIYYSQIVNDFQKGDIAEGYSVSREKKESFPLTVTSAQKNPTAFYLCASSIASGVGYNEQFFGPGTRLTVL.

The chain uses TRBV7-9 and TRBJ2-5; D not resolved. This CDR3 is built from 14 residues. The V gene's germline CDR1 is SEHNR and CDR2 FQNEAQ (reference sequence). V was pared by 1 base and J by 4 bases, with 10 bases between. The CDR3 region is CASSLGGEAETQYF. In nucleotides, the CDR3 is TGTGCCAGCAGCTTAGGTGGAGAGGCAGAGACCCAGTACTTC.

This sequence joins TRBV7-6 and TRBJ2-1, with 7 bases that match TRBD1. The germline gives CDR1 SGHVS, CDR2 FNYEAQ. CDR3 length: 16 residues. J was trimmed by 7 bases and V by 0 bases; bases with no gene match: 9. The CDR3 bases are TGTGCCAGCAGCTTAGCGTTTGGAGAGGGGGCGAATGAGCAGTTCTTC. Residues: CASSLAFGEGANEQFF.

J is TRBJ1-2 and V is TRBV30; no clear D. The V gene's germline CDR1 is GTSNPN and CDR2 SVGIG (reference sequence). Trimming cost V 0 bases and J 6 bases, with 11 bases left between them. The CDR3 sequence is 13 residues long. The CDR3 DNA reads as TGTGCCTGGAGTGTACGAGAATGGGATGGCTACACCTTC. Encoded protein: CAWSVREWDGYTF.

V usage is TRBV19 and J usage is TRBJ1-1; TRBD1 might be the D (5 bases). Germline assignment: CDR1 LNHDA and CDR2 SQIVND (reference sequence). There are 15 residues in the CDR3. Deletions cut 5 bases from V and 0 bases from J, with 13 bases between. CDR3 in amino acids: CASSGGPTMNTEAFF. Written as DNA, the CDR3 is TGTGCCAGTAGTGGGGGACCGACTATGAACACTGAAGCTTTCTTT.

This chain uses TRBV11-2 with TRBJ2-7; TRBD1 aligns across 8 bases. The CDR3 is 14 residues long. Per germline, CDR1 SGHAT and CDR2 FQNNGV. Trimming removed 5 bases from V and 5 bases from J; junction bases left unmatched: 8. The CDR3 here is CASSARQGTDEQYF. The CDR3 DNA reads as TGTGCCAGCAGCGCACGACAGGGGACAGACGAGCAGTACTTC.

This clone was counted a single time. This chain uses TRBV5-4 with TRBJ2-1; maybe TRBD1 (6 bases). The V and J ends lost 1 base and 8 bases respectively, with 7 bases between them. Germline CDR1 is SGHNT and CDR2 is YYREEE (reference sequence). The CDR3 runs to 12 residues. CDR3 residues: CASSLTGHEQFF. The CDR3 DNA sequence: TGTGCCAGCAGCTTGACAGGGCATGAGCAGTTCTTC.

This clone appeared once. The chain is built from TRBV5-1 and TRBJ2-5, with TRBD1 matching 10 bases. Germline trimming cut 3 bases from V and 5 bases from J; bases unmatched to any gene: 10. There are 16 residues in the CDR3. Germline assignment: CDR1 SGHRS and CDR2 YFSETQ. Here the CDR3 reads CASSSDLGQGGETQYF. CDR3 DNA sequence: TGCGCCAGCAGCTCCGACCTTGGACAGGGGGGGGAGACCCAGTACTTC.

The rearrangement uses TRBV2 and TRBJ2-1; 13 nucleotides agree with TRBD2. The CDR3 has 14 residues. Germline values: CDR1 SNHLY, CDR2 FYNNEI. V trimming: 7 bases; J trimming: 7 bases; junction bases outside the gene matches: 4. CDR3 nucleotide sequence: TGTGCCAGCACCCGACTAGCGGGAGGTAATGAGCAGTTCTTC. Residues: CASTRLAGGNEQFF.

CDR3 residues: CASSLRTTRRLAGGNEQFF. Here the CDR3 DNA reads TGTGCCAGCAGCTTAAGAACGACCCGGCGGCTAGCGGGAGGTAATGAGCAGTTCTTC. This rearrangement joins TRBV7-2 to TRBJ2-1; TRBD2 matches 11 bases. CDR3 length: 19 amino acids. Trimming cost V 2 bases and J 7 bases; bases outside gene matches: 16. Per the germline V gene, CDR1 is SGHTA and CDR2 is FQGNSA.

This sequence joins TRBV27 and TRBJ2-7, with a possible D match to TRBD1 (6 bases). The CDR3 loop spans 15 amino acids. Trimming removed 6 bases from V and 4 bases from J, with 19 bases in between. Germline CDR1 MNHEY, CDR2 SMNVEV (reference sequence). CDR3 region: CASRITGLKSYEQYF. The CDR3, as DNA: TGTGCCAGCAGGATCACAGGGCTTAAGTCGTACGAGCAGTACTTC.

The chain recombines TRBV6-6 with TRBJ2-7, with no clear D. The CDR3 is 12 residues long. V was cut by 6 bases and J by 6 bases, with 12 bases left in between. Germline loops: CDR1 MNHNY, CDR2 SVGAGI (reference sequence). The CDR3 coding sequence is TGTGCCAGCAGCTATACCCTACGCGAGCAGTACTTC. This translates into CASSYTLREQYF.

This clone was detected once. J is TRBJ2-2 and V is TRBV16; TRBD2 aligns across 8 bases. The V gene's germline CDR1 is KGHSY and CDR2 FQNENV. The CDR3 runs 17 residues. V lost 0 bases to trimming and J lost 1 base; unmatched junction nucleotides: 4. CDR3 sequence reads: CASSQSGLGENTGELFF. CDR3 in DNA: TGTGCCAGCAGCCAATCGGGACTAGGGGAGAACACCGGGGAGCTGTTTTTT.

This chain joins TRBV14 and TRBJ2-7; the D is unclear. Germline-derived CDR1 and CDR2 are SGHDN and FVKESK. The CDR3 has 13 residues. V dropped 5 bases and J dropped 2 bases, with 10 bases sitting between them. CDR3 protein: CASSETLPYEQYF. The CDR3 DNA sequence: TGTGCCAGCAGCGAGACACTTCCCTACGAGCAGTACTTC.

V and J are TRBV5-1 and TRBJ1-1; D gene ambiguous. V lost 3 bases to trimming and J lost 5 bases, with 11 bases between them. CDR1 is SGHRS, CDR2 YFSETQ, per germline. The CDR3 is 13 residues long. This CDR3 is CASSSSSPTEAFF. The CDR3 nucleotides are TGCGCCAGCAGCTCATCCTCTCCGACTGAAGCTTTCTTT.

The chain is built from TRBV21-1 and TRBJ2-4; the tabulated D call, TRBD2, remains unverified against the DNA. TRBV21-1 is tagged as a pseudogene. The CDR3 is 16 residues long. The CDR3 DNA reads TGTGCCAGCAGCAAGGGAGAAAATATAGCCAAAAACATTCAGTACTTC. Translating gives CASSKGENIAKNIQYF.

The rearrangement links TRBV6-5 to TRBJ2-7, with D possibly matching TRBD2 (6 bases). The CDR3 sequence is 15 residues long. The germline V gene has CDR1 MNHEY and CDR2 SVGAGI. Trimming cost V 1 base and J 0 bases, with 10 bases left between them. The CDR3 loop is CASSYWDGSSYEQYF. Written as DNA, the CDR3 is TGTGCCAGCAGTTACTGGGACGGGAGCTCCTACGAGCAGTACTTC.

V is TRBV9 and J is TRBJ2-3, with 14 bases matching TRBD2. The CDR3 runs 17 residues. Germline V gives CDR1 SGDLS, CDR2 YYNGEE. The junction had 11 bases not matched to a gene; V was cut back by 5 bases and J by 6 bases. CDR3 amino acids: CASSDTGLAGGGDTQYF. The CDR3 DNA sequence: TGTGCCAGCAGTGATACAGGACTAGCGGGAGGAGGGGATACGCAGTATTTT.